These T cell receptor beta chains were read from a single sample in a study of CD8 T cells in ankylosing spondylitis. TCRdb independently ran MiXCR on the 5' RACE reads; one entry per CDR3 protein. The sample has under 150,000 distinct CDR3 sequences; over 7% are singletons. Sequencing was performed on blood, either unsorted or a sorted T cell fraction (not recorded which). The receptor set was obtained from a male donor with ankylosing spondylitis or in good health (not recorded which). Each CDR3 is given with its conserved first and last residue. A D gene is named only where the DNA matches it firmly. Size is omitted from some rows. Given values are once, few, many or a class for expanded clones.

cdr3_aa	cdr3_nt	d_call	clone_size	v_call	j_call
CASSFIAGKGNTIYF	TGTGCCAGCAGTTTTATCGCAGGGAAAGGAAACACCATATATTTT	-	many	TRBV12-3/TRBV12-4	TRBJ1-3
CSVVPGGGETQYF	TGCAGCGTTGTGCCCGGGGGCGGGGAGACCCAGTACTTC	-	many	TRBV29-1	TRBJ2-5
CASHRQGGARNEAFF	TGTGCCAGCCACCGACAGGGTGGGGCACGGAATGAAGCTTTCTTT	TRBD1	many	TRBV2	TRBJ1-1
CASSSTSESGETQYF	TGTGCCAGCAGTTCGACTAGCGAGTCGGGGGAGACCCAGTACTTC	TRBD2	-	TRBV12-3/TRBV12-4	TRBJ2-5
CASSSRVLTGANVLTF	TGTGCCAGCAGTTCCAGGGTCCTCACTGGGGCCAACGTCCTGACTTTC	-	many	TRBV7-2	TRBJ2-6
CASSKGPPGTSDQNEQFF	TGCGCCAGCAGCAAGGGACCGCCCGGGACTAGCGATCAAAATGAGCAGTTCTTC	TRBD2	many	TRBV5-1	TRBJ2-1
CASSLETGTRETQYF	TGTGCCAGCAGCTTAGAGACCGGGACGAGGGAGACCCAGTACTTC	-	many	TRBV7-2	TRBJ2-5
CASSPWTSEYEQYF	TGTGCCAGCAGTCCCTGGACTAGCGAATACGAGCAGTACTTC	TRBD2	many	TRBV12-3/TRBV12-4	TRBJ2-7
CSVTPRLGTYEQYF	TGCAGCGTTACACCTAGGCTAGGGACTTACGAGCAGTACTTC	-	few	TRBV29-1	TRBJ2-7
CASSPQGVNEKLFF	TGTGCCAGCAGCCCACAGGGGGTTAATGAAAAACTGTTTTTT	TRBD1	many	TRBV28	TRBJ1-4
CASSRPGLIYEQYF	TGTGCCAGCAGTCGACCGGGACTTATCTACGAGCAGTACTTC	-	many	TRBV6-2/TRBV6-3	TRBJ2-7
CASSSHQRERNTYEQYF	TGTGCCAGCAGCTCCCACCAGCGGGAGAGAAACACCTACGAGCAGTACTTC	TRBD2	many	TRBV5-5	TRBJ2-7
CASSSRLGGTDTQYF	TGTGCCAGCAGCTCCCGACTTGGTGGCACAGATACGCAGTATTTT	-	many	TRBV7-6	TRBJ2-3
CASQTSELTDTQYF	TGTGCCAGCCAGACTAGCGAGCTCACAGATACGCAGTATTTT	TRBD2	many	TRBV7-9	TRBJ2-3
CAWTLGGGPIGQFF	TGTGCCTGGACTCTGGGGGGAGGGCCGATTGGTCAGTTCTTC	TRBD2	-	TRBV30	TRBJ2-1
CASSLTGTLAGNTGELFF	TGTGCCAGCAGCCTCACCGGTACACTAGCGGGAAACACCGGGGAGCTGTTTTTT	TRBD2	-	TRBV7-6	TRBJ2-2
CASSYSKIPAYEQYF	TGTGCCAGCAGTTACTCGAAGATTCCGGCTTACGAGCAGTACTTC	-	many	TRBV6-2/TRBV6-3	TRBJ2-7
CASSTAGAFWGYTF	TGTGCCAGCAGTACCGCCGGTGCATTTTGGGGCTACACCTTC	-	many	TRBV7-2	TRBJ1-2
CASSFSGTASYEQYF	TGTGCCAGCAGCTTTTCCGGGACGGCCTCCTACGAGCAGTACTTC	-	few	TRBV7-2	TRBJ2-7
CASSKMTSGRCETQYF	TGTGCCAGCAGCAAAATGACTAGCGGGAGATGCGAGACCCAGTACTTC	-	-	TRBV21-1	TRBJ2-5
CASSLALTGELFF	TGCGCCAGCAGCTTGGCCCTGACCGGGGAGCTGTTTTTT	-	many	TRBV5-1	TRBJ2-2
CSARRTSGFTDTQYF	TGCAGTGCTAGAAGGACTAGCGGCTTCACAGATACGCAGTATTTT	TRBD2	many	TRBV20-1	TRBJ2-3
CASFSGNSYNEQFF	TGCGCCAGCTTTAGCGGAAACTCCTACAATGAGCAGTTCTTC	-	many	TRBV5-1	TRBJ2-1
CASSPPDSSGNTIYF	TGTGCCAGCTCACCACCGGACAGCTCTGGAAACACCATATATTTT	-	few	TRBV18	TRBJ1-3
CASSLDIGATEAFF	TGTGCCAGCAGCTTGGACATCGGGGCCACTGAAGCTTTCTTT	-	many	TRBV7-2	TRBJ1-1
CASSLGPEHKSYEQYF	TGTGCCAGCAGCCTAGGTCCGGAACACAAATCCTACGAGCAGTACTTC	-	-	TRBV7-9	TRBJ2-7
CASSLFRASGELFF	TGTGCCAGCAGCTTGTTCAGGGCGAGCGGGGAGCTGTTTTTT	-	-	TRBV7-3	TRBJ2-2
CSARKGAAEAFF	TGCAGTGCCAGAAAGGGGGCGGCTGAAGCTTTCTTT	TRBD1	many	TRBV20-1	TRBJ1-1
CASSRFRAHGSDTQYF	TGTGCCAGCTCCCGGTTCCGGGCCCATGGATCAGATACGCAGTATTTT	-	-	TRBV12-3/TRBV12-4	TRBJ2-3
CASSVGGATRGDTQYF	TGTGCCAGCAGCGTAGGGGGAGCGACCCGAGGAGATACGCAGTATTTT	-	many	TRBV9	TRBJ2-3
CASSLYHETQYF	TGTGCCAGCAGCTTATATCACGAGACCCAGTACTTC	-	few	TRBV11-2	TRBJ2-5
CASSLTSGSAGELFF	TGCGCCAGCAGCTTGACTAGCGGGAGTGCCGGGGAGCTGTTTTTT	TRBD2	-	TRBV5-1	TRBJ2-2
CASSPQERWDNEQFF	TGTGCCAGCAGTCCCCAGGAGCGGTGGGACAATGAGCAGTTCTTC	-	many	TRBV6-1	TRBJ2-1
CSVRRGPEAFF	TGCAGCGTTCGAAGGGGACCTGAAGCTTTCTTT	-	many	TRBV29-1	TRBJ1-1
CSVDRIGNTEAFF	TGCAGTGTTGACCGGATCGGGAACACTGAAGCTTTCTTT	-	many	TRBV20-1	TRBJ1-1
CASSQMDRYEQYF	TGTGCCAGCAGCCAAATGGACCGCTACGAGCAGTACTTC	-	-	TRBV14	TRBJ2-7